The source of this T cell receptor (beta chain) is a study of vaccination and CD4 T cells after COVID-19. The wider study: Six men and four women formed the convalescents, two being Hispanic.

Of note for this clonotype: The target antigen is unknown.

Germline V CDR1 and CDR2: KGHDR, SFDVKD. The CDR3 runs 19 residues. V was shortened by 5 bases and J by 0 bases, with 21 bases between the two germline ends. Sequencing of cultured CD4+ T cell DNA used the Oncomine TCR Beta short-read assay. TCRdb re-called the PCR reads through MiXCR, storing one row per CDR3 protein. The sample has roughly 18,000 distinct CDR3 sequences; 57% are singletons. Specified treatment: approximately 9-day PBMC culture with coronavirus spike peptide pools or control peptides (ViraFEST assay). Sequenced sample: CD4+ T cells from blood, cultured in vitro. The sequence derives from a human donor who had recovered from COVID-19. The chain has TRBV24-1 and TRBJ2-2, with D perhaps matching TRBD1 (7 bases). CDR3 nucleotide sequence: TGTGCCACCAGTGTTGGGGGTTACAGGGGAGGATCGAACACCGGGGAGCTGTTTTTT. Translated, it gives CATSVGGYRGGSNTGELFF.